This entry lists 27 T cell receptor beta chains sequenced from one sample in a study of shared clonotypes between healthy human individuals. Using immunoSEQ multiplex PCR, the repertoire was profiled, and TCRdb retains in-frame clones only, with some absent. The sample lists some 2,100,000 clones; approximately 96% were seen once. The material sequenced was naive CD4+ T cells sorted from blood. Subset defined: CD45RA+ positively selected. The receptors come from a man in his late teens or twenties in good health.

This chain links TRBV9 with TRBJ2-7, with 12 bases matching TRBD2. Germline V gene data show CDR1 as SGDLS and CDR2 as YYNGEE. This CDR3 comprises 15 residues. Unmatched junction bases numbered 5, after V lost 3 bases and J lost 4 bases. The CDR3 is CASSAVGLAGYEQYF. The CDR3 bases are TGTGCCAGCAGCGCCGTGGGACTAGCGGGTTACGAGCAGTACTTC.

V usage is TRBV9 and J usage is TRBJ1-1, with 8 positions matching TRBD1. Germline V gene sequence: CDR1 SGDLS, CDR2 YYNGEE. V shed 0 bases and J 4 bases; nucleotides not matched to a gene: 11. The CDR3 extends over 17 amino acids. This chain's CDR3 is CASSVDVAGGGGTEAFF. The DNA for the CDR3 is TGTGCCAGCAGCGTAGATGTAGCAGGGGGCGGAGGCACTGAAGCTTTCTTT.

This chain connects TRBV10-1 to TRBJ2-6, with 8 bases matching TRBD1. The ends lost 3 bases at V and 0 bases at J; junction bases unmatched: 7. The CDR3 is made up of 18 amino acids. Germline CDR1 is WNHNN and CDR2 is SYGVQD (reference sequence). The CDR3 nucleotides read TGCGCCAGCAGTGACAGCAGGGACAGGTTCTCTGGGGCCAACGTCCTGACTTTC. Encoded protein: CASSDSRDRFSGANVLTF.

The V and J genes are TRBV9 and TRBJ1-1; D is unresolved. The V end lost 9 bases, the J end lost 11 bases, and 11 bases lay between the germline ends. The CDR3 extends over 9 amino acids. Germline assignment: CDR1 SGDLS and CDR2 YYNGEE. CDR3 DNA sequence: TGTGCCACCGTACAGCCGGCTTTCTTT. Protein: CATVQPAFF.

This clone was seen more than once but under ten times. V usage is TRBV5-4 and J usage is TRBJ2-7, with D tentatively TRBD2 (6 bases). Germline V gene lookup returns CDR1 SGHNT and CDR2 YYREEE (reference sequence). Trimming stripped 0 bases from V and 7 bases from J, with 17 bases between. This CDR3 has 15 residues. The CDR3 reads CASSLAGQRVGEQYF. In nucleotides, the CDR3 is TGTGCCAGCAGCTTGGCGGGGCAGCGGGTAGGAGAGCAGTACTTC.

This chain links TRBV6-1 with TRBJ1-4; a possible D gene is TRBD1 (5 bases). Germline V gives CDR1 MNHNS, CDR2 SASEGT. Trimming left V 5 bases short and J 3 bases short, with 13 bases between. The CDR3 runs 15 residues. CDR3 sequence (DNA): TGTGCCAGCAGTCAACCGGGGCGACCTAATGAAAAACTGTTTTTT. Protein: CASSQPGRPNEKLFF.

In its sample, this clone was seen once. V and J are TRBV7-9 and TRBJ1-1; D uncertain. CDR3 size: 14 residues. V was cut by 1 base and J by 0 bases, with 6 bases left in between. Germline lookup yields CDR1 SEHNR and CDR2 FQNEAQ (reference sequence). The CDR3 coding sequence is TGTGCCAGCAGCTTAGACAACCTGAACACTGAAGCTTTCTTT. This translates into CASSLDNLNTEAFF.

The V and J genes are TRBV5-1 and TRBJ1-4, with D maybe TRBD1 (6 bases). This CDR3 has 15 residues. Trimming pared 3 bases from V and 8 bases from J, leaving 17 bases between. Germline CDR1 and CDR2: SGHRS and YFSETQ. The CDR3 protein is CASSSTTGFGEKLFF. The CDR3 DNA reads TGCGCCAGCAGCTCAACCACAGGGTTTGGCGAAAAACTGTTTTTT.

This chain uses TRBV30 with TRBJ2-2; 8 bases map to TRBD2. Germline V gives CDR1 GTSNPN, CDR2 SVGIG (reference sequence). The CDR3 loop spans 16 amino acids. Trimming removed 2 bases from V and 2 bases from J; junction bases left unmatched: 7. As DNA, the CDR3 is TGTGCCTGGAGTATGGGCGGGGGGACCAACACCGGGGAGCTGTTTTTT. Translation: CAWSMGGGTNTGELFF.

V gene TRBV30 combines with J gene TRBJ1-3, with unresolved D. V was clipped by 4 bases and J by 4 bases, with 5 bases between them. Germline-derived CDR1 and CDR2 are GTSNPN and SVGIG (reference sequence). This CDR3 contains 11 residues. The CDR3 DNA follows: TGTGCCTGGATCCCCGGAAACACCATATATTTT. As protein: CAWIPGNTIYF. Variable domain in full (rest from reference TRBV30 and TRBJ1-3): SQTIHQWPATLVQPVGSPLSLECTVEGTSNPNLYWYRQAAGRGLQLLFYSVGIGQISSEVPQNLSASRPQDRQFILSSKKLLLSDSGFYLCAWIPGNTIYFGEGSWLTVV.

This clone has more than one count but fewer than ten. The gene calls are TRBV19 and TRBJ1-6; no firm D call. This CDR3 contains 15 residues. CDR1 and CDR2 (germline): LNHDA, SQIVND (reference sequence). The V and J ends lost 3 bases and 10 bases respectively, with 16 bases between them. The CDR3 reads CASSIREGAGSPLHF. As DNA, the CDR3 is TGTGCCAGTAGTATCCGTGAGGGAGCAGGATCACCCCTCCACTTT.

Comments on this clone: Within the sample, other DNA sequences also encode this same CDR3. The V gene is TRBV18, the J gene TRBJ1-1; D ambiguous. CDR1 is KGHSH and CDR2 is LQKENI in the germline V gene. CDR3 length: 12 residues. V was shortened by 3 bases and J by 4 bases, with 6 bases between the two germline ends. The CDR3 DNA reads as TGTGCCAGCTCACCTGGGATCACTGAAGCTTTCTTT. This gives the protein CASSPGITEAFF.

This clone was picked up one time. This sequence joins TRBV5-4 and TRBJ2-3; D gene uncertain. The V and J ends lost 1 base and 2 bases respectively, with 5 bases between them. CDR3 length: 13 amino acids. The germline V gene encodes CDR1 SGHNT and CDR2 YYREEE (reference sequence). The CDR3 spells CASSLRVTDTQYF. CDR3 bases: TGTGCCAGCAGCTTGCGAGTCACAGATACGCAGTATTTT.

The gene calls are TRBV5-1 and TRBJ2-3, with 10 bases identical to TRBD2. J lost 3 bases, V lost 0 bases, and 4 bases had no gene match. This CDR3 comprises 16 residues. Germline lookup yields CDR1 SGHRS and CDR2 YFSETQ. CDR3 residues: CASSLVASGSTDTQYF. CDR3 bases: TGCGCCAGCAGCTTGGTGGCTAGCGGGAGTACAGATACGCAGTATTTT.

CDR3 bases: TGTGCCAGCAGTCGTAGGACTAGCGGCAATGAGCAGTTCTTC. Its protein is CASSRRTSGNEQFF. V and J are TRBV5-4 and TRBJ2-1, with 10 bases aligning to TRBD2. The J segment lost 6 bases and the V segment lost 5 bases, leaving 5 bases of the junction unmatched. The length of the CDR3 is 14 residues. The germline CDR1 and CDR2 sequences are SGHNT and YYREEE (reference sequence).

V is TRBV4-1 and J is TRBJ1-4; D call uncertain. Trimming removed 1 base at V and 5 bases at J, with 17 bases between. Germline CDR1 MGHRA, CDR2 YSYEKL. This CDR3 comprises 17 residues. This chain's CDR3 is CASSQGIGRQANEKLFF. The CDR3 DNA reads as TGCGCCAGCAGCCAAGGGATCGGGCGGCAGGCGAATGAAAAACTGTTTTTT.

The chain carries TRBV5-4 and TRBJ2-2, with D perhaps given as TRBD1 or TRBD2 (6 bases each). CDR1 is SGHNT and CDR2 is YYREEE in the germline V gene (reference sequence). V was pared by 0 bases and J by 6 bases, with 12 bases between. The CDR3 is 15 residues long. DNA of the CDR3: TGTGCCAGCAGCTTGGAGAGGGGGGATTCCGGGGAGCTGTTTTTT. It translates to CASSLERGDSGELFF.

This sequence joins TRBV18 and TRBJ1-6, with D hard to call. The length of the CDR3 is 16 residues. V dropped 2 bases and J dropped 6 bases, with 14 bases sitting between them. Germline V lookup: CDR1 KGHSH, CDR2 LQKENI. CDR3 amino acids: CASSPSERVFNSPLHF. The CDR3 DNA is TGTGCCAGCTCACCATCGGAGAGGGTTTTTAATTCACCCCTCCACTTT.

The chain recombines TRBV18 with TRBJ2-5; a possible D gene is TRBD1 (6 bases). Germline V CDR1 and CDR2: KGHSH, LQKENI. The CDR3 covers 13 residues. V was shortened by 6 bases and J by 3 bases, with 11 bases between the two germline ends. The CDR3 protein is CASSFGQKETQYF. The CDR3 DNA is TGTGCCAGCTCCTTCGGACAGAAAGAGACCCAGTACTTC.

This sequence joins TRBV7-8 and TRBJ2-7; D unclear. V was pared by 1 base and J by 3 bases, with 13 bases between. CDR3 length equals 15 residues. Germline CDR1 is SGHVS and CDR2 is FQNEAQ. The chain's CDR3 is CASSLGAGKGYEQYF. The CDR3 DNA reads TGTGCCAGCAGCTTAGGGGCAGGTAAAGGCTACGAGCAGTACTTC. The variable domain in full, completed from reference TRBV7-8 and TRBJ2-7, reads GAGVSQSPRYKVAKRGQDVALRCDPISGHVSLFWYQQALGQGPEFLTYFQNEAQLDKSGLPSDRFFAERPEGSVSTLKIQRTQQEDSAVYLCASSLGAGKGYEQYFGPGTRLTVT.

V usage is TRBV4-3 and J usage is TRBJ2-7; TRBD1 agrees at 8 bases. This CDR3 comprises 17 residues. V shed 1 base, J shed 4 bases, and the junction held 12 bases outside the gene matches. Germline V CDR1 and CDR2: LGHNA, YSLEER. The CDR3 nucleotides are TGCGCCAGCAGCCAAGGCTCCTTTGGACAGGGACCTTACGAGCAGTACTTC. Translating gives CASSQGSFGQGPYEQYF.

Written as DNA, the CDR3 is TGTGCCAGCAGTCCCCCCGGGGGCATGAACACTGAAGCTTTCTTT. Encoded protein: CASSPPGGMNTEAFF. V and J are TRBV6-5 and TRBJ1-1, with a weak D call TRBD1 (6 bases). The germline CDR1 and CDR2 sequences are MNHEY and SVGAGI. The CDR3 length is 15 residues. V lost 5 bases, J lost 0 bases, and 13 bases lay in between.

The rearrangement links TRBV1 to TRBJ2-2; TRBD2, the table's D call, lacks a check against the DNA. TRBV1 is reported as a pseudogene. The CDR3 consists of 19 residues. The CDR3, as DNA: TGCACCAGCAGCCACGATCGTTTCTGGGCGGGAACCGACACCGGGGAGCTGTTTTTT. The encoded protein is CTSSHDRFWAGTDTGELFF.

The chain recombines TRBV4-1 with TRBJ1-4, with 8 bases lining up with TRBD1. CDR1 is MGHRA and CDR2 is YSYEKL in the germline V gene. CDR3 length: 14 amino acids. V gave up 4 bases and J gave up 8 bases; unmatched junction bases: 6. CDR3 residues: CASSLDRGGEKLFF. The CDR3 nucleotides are TGCGCCAGCAGCCTTGACAGGGGAGGCGAAAAACTGTTTTTT.

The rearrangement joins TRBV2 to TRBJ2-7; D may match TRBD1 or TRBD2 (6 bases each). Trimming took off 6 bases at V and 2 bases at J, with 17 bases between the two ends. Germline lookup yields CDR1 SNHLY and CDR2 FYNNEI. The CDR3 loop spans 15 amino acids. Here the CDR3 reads CASSDGGFGPYEQYF. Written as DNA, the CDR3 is TGTGCCAGCAGCGACGGGGGCTTCGGGCCCTACGAGCAGTACTTC.

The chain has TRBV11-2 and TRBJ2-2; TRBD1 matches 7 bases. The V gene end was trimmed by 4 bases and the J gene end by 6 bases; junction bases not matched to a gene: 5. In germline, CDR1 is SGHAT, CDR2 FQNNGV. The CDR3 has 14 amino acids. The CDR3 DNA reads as TGTGCCAGCAGCTCATCAGGGACAGCCGGGGAGCTGTTTTTT. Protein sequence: CASSSSGTAGELFF.

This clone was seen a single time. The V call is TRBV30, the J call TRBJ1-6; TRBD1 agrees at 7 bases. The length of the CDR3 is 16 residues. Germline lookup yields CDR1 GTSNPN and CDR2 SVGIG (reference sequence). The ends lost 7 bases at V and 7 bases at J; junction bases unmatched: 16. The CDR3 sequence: CASTAIRGVKNSPLHF. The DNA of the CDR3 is TGTGCCTCCACGGCAATCAGGGGGGTTAAGAATTCACCCCTCCACTTT.